This T cell receptor beta chain derives from a study of T cells in Graves' hyperthyroidism and ophthalmopathy. About this clonotype itself: The antigen is not known.

Regarding the study as a whole: Model output signaled ophthalmopathy a median approximately 6 months ahead of onset. Within blood appeared most thyroid clonotypes that had expanded above 0.001.

Amplified TCR beta CDR3 regions derived from RNA transcripts. Researchers ran a first-round RT-PCR on the TCR CDR3 using the HTBI primer set. TCRdb reprocessed the multiplex PCR reads with MiXCR, giving one entry per CDR3 protein. The table has about 560,000 distinct CDR3 sequences, 15% to 18% seen once; the top ten hold roughly 7.3%. This CDR3 comprises 17 residues. Germline V gene sequence: CDR1 MNHNS, CDR2 SASEGT. Trimming took 6 bases from V and 3 from J; bases not matched to a gene: 15. Among the patients, aged 18 to 65, hyperthyroidism was newly diagnosed and had lasted under 2 months. The study based diagnoses on clinical symptoms, serum thyroxine and TRAb, thyroid ultrasound and orbital computed tomography.

Sequenced material: blood. The TCR sequence derives from a woman aged 25 to 45 with Graves' hyperthyroidism. V usage is TRBV6-1 and J usage is TRBJ2-5, with 8 bases that match TRBD2. CDR3 in DNA: TGTGCCAGCAGACCAACCCTCCGGACTAGCTTGAAAGAGACCCAGTACTTC. Protein product: CASRPTLRTSLKETQYF.